The subject of this entry is one TCR beta chain. No antigen is known for it. The CDR3 runs to 15 residues. With V trimmed by 0 bases and J by 5 bases, 7 bases remained unmatched. Per the germline V gene, CDR1 is GTSNPN and CDR2 is SVGIG (reference sequence). TCRdb's table, derived via immunoSEQ multiplex PCR, lists solely in-frame clones and lacks some. The table shows roughly 150,000 clones, with approximately 90% occurring only once. This specimen comes from a study of T cell responses to AZD1222 COVID-19 vaccine. Overall study findings and caveats: White British people made up most donors, females outnumbered males, and clonal diversity was possibly underestimated. AZD1222 recipients seropositive at baseline numbered only 5 to 7. Receipt of two AZD1222 doses was followed by a rise in Spike-specific TCR breadth and depth.

The genes are TRBV30 and TRBJ2-7, with 10 bases fitting TRBD2. This TCR derives from an adult in good health. The specimen comprised peripheral blood, sampled on day 0 of AZD1222 vaccination. In nucleotides, the CDR3 is TGTGCCTGGAGTGTACTCGGGACTAGCGACGACGAGCAGTACTTC. It translates to CAWSVLGTSDDEQYF.